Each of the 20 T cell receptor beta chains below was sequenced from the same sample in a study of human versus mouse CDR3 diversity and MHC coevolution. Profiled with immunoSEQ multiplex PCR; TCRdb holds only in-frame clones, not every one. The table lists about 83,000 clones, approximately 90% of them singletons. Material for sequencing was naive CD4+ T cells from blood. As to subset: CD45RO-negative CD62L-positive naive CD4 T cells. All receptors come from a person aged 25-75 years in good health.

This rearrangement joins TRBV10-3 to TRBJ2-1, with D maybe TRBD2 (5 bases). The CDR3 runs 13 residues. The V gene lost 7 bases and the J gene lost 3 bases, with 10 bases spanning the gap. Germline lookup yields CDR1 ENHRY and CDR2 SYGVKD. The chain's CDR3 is CAIKAGHYNEQFF. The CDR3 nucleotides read TGTGCCATCAAGGCGGGCCACTACAATGAGCAGTTCTTC.

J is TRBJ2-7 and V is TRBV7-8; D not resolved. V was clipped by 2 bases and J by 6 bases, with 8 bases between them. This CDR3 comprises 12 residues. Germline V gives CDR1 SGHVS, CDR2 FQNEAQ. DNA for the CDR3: TGTGCCAGCAGCTTATCGAGGAGCGAGCAGTACTTC. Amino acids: CASSLSRSEQYF.

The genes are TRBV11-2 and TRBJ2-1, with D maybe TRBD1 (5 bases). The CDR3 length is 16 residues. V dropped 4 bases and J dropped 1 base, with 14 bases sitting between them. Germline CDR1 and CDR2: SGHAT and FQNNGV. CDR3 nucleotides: TGTGCCAGCAGCTCAGGGTCGACAGTGTCCTACAATGAGCAGTTCTTC. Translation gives CASSSGSTVSYNEQFF.

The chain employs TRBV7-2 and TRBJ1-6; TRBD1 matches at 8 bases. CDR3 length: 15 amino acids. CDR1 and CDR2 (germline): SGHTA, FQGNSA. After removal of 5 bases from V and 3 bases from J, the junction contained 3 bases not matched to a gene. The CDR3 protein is CASSTGQVYNSPLHF. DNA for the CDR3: TGTGCCAGCAGCACGGGACAGGTCTATAATTCACCCCTCCACTTT.

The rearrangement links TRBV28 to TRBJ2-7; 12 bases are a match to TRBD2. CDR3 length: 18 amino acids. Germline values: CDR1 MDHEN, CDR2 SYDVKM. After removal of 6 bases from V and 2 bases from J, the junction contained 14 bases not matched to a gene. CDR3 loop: CASRPLLAGGPATYEQYF. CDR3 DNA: TGTGCCAGCAGGCCCCTACTAGCGGGGGGACCCGCAACCTACGAGCAGTACTTC. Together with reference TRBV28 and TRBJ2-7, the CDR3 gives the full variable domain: DVKVTQSSRYLVKRTGEKVFLECVQDMDHENMFWYRQDPGLGLRLIYFSYDVKMKEKGDIPEGYSVSREKKERFSLILESASTNQTSMYLCASRPLLAGGPATYEQYFGPGTRLTVT.

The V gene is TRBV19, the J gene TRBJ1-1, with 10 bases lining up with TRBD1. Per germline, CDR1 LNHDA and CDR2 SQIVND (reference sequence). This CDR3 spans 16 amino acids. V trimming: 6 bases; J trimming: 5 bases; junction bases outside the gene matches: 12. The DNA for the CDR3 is TGTGCCAGTAGGGTTCTGGGACAGGGGCGGGCAACTGAAGCTTTCTTT. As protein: CASRVLGQGRATEAFF.

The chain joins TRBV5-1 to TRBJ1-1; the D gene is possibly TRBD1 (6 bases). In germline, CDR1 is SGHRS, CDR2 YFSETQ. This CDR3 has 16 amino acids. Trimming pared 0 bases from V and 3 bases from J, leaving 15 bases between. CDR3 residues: CASSLGGLLRDTEAFF. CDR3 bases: TGCGCCAGCAGCTTGGGGGGGCTCCTACGGGACACTGAAGCTTTCTTT.

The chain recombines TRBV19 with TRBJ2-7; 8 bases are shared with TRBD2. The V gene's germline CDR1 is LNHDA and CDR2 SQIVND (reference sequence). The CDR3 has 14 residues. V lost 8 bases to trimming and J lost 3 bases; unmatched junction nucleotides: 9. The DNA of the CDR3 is TGTGCCAGTCGTAGCGGGGACGGGTACTACGAGCAGTACTTC. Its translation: CASRSGDGYYEQYF. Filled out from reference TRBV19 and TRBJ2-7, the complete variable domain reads DGGITQSPKYLFRKEGQNVTLSCEQNLNHDAMYWYRQDPGQGLRLIYYSQIVNDFQKGDIAEGYSVSREKKESFPLTVTSAQKNPTAFYLCASRSGDGYYEQYFGPGTRLTVT.

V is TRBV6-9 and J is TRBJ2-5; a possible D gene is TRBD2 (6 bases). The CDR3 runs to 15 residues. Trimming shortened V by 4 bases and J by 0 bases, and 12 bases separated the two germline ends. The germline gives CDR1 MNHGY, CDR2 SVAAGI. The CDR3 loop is CASSLGEADQETQYF. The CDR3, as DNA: TGTGCCAGCAGTTTAGGGGAGGCGGACCAAGAGACCCAGTACTTC.

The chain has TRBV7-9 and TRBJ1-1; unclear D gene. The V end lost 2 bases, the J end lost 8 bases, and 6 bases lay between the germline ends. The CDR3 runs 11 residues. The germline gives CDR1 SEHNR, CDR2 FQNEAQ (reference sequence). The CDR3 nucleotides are TGTGCCAGCAGCTTACCTAAGGAAGCTTTCTTT. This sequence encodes CASSLPKEAFF.

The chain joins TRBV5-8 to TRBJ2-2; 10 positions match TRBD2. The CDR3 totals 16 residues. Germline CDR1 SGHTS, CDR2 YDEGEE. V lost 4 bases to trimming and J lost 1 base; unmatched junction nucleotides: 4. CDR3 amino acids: CASSRSSGGNTGELFF. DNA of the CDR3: TGTGCCAGCAGCCGTTCTAGCGGGGGGAACACCGGGGAGCTGTTTTTT.

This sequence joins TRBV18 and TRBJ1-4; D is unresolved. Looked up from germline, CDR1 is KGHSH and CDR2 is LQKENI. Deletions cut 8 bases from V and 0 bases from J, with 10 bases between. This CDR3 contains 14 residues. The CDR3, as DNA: TGTGCCAGCAAAACAACCTCAACTAATGAAAAACTGTTTTTT. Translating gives CASKTTSTNEKLFF.

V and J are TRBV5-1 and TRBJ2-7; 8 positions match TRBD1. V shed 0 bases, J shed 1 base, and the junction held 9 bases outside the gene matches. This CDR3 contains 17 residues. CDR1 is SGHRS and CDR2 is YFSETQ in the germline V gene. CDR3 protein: CASSLELVGDRSYEQYF. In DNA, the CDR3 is TGCGCCAGCAGCTTGGAGCTGGTTGGGGACAGGTCCTACGAGCAGTACTTC.

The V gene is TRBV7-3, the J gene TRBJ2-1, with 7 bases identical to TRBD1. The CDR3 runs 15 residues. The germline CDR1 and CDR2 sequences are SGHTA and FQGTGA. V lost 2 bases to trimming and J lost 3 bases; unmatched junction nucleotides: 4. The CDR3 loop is CASSLGGQSYNEQFF. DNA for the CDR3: TGTGCCAGCAGCTTAGGGGGACAGAGCTACAATGAGCAGTTCTTC.

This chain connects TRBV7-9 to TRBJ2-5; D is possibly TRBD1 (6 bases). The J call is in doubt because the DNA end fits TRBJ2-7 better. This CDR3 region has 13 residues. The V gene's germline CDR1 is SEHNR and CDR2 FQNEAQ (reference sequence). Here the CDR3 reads CASSLEGGYEQYF. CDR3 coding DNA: TGTGCCAGCAGCTTAGAAGGGGGTTACGAGCAGTACTTC.

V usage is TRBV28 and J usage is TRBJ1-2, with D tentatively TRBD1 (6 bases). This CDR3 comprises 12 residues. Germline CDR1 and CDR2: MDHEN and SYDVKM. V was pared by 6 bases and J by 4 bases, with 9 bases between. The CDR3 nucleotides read TGTGCCAGCAGGGTACAGGGCTATGGCTACACCTTC. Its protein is CASRVQGYGYTF.

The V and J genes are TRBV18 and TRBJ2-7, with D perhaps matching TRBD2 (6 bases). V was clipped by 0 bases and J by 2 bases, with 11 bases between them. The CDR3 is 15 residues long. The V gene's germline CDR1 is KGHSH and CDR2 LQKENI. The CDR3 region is CASSPPGGRTYEQYF. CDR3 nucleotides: TGTGCCAGCTCACCACCTGGGGGGAGGACCTACGAGCAGTACTTC. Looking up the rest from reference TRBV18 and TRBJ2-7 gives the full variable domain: NAGVMQNPRHLVRRRGQEARLRCSPMKGHSHVYWYRQLPEEGLKFMVYLQKENIIDESGMPKERFSAEFPKEGPSILRIQQVVRGDSAAYFCASSPPGGRTYEQYFGPGTRLTVT.

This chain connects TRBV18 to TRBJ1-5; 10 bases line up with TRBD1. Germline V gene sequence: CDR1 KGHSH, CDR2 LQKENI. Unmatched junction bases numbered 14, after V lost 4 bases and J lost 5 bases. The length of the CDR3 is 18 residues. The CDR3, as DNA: TGTGCCAGCTCACTAGACGCCGGGACAGGGGATGCGGATCAGCCCCAGCATTTT. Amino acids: CASSLDAGTGDADQPQHF.

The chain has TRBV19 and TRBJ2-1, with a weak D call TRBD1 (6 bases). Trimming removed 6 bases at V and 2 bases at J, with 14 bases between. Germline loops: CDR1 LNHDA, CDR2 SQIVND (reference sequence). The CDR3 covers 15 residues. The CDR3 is CASRNQGGAYNEQFF. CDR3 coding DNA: TGTGCCAGTAGGAATCAAGGGGGAGCCTACAATGAGCAGTTCTTC.

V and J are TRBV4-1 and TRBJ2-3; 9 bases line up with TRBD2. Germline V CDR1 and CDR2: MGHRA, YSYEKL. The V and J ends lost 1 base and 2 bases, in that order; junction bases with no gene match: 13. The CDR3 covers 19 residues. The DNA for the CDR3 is TGCGCCAGCAGCCAAGTTGGCCTAGCGGGGACGCACCTCACAGATACGCAGTATTTT. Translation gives CASSQVGLAGTHLTDTQYF.